Listed below are T cell receptor beta chains from one sample, sequenced in a study of PD-1 blockade in classical Hodgkin lymphoma. Clones were sequenced by immunoSEQ multiplex PCR, and TCRdb holds only the in-frame ones, with some missing. In the table there are 8,500 to 14,000 clones, around 75% of which are singletons. The sequencing here drew on peripheral blood mononuclear cells (PBMCs), taken at baseline. All receptors derive from a human donor with classical Hodgkin lymphoma. Each CDR3 is given with its conserved first and last residue. D genes are given only for firm matches. Size tells how often a clone was seen (once, few, many) or the class of an expanded clone, and some rows leave it out.

CDR3aa: CASSFGGLTDTQYF; CDR3nt: TGCGCCAGCAGCTTTGGGGGTCTCACAGATACGCAGTATTTT; d_gene: -; abundance: -; j_gene: TRBJ2-3; v_gene: TRBV5-1
CDR3aa: CASSLDVGLAGSEQFF; CDR3nt: TGTGCCAGCAGCTTAGATGTGGGACTAGCGGGGAGTGAGCAGTTCTTC; d_gene: TRBD2; abundance: -; j_gene: TRBJ2-1; v_gene: TRBV7-9
CDR3aa: CASSLGSISRAYEQYF; CDR3nt: TGTGCCAGCAGCTTGGGATCCATTTCGAGGGCCTACGAGCAGTACTTC; d_gene: -; abundance: -; j_gene: TRBJ2-7; v_gene: TRBV7-8
CDR3aa: CATSSSVPDTQYF; CDR3nt: TGTGCCACCAGCAGTAGTGTCCCAGATACGCAGTATTTT; d_gene: -; abundance: -; j_gene: TRBJ2-3; v_gene: TRBV15
CDR3aa: CASSRGLAGSYEQYF; CDR3nt: TGCGCCAGCAGCCGGGGGCTAGCGGGGTCGTACGAGCAGTACTTC; d_gene: TRBD2; abundance: -; j_gene: TRBJ2-7; v_gene: TRBV4-3
CDR3aa: CASSLWAGDYNEQFF; CDR3nt: TGTGCCAGCAGCTTGTGGGCAGGGGATTACAATGAGCAGTTCTTC; d_gene: -; abundance: -; j_gene: TRBJ2-1; v_gene: TRBV5-4
CDR3aa: CSVAQASSYNEQFF; CDR3nt: TGCAGCGTTGCGCAGGCGAGCTCCTACAATGAGCAGTTCTTC; d_gene: -; abundance: once; j_gene: TRBJ2-1; v_gene: TRBV29-1
CDR3aa: CSVEEQLGSDTQYF; CDR3nt: TGCAGCGTTGAAGAACAATTAGGGTCAGATACGCAGTATTTT; d_gene: -; abundance: -; j_gene: TRBJ2-3; v_gene: TRBV29-1
CDR3aa: CASNRRLGRNNEKLFF; CDR3nt: TGTGCCAGCAATCGTCGGTTGGGCAGAAATAATGAAAAACTGTTTTTT; d_gene: -; abundance: once; j_gene: TRBJ1-4; v_gene: TRBV2
CDR3aa: CASSLSDFNYGYTF; CDR3nt: TGTGCCAGCAGCTTATCGGATTTTAACTATGGCTACACCTTC; d_gene: -; abundance: -; j_gene: TRBJ1-2; v_gene: TRBV4-2
CDR3aa: CASRDPNTPYEQYF; CDR3nt: TGTGCCAGCCGGGACCCAAATACCCCCTACGAGCAGTACTTC; d_gene: -; abundance: few; j_gene: TRBJ2-7; v_gene: TRBV28
CDR3aa: CASSQHRGDTEAFF; CDR3nt: TGCGCCAGCAGCCAACACAGGGGTGACACTGAAGCTTTCTTT; d_gene: TRBD1; abundance: once; j_gene: TRBJ1-1; v_gene: TRBV4-3
CDR3aa: CASSRLMNTEAFF; CDR3nt: TGCGCCAGCAGTCGACTGATGAACACTGAAGCTTTCTTT; d_gene: -; abundance: few; j_gene: TRBJ1-1; v_gene: TRBV5-1
CDR3aa: CSVEDRFSFLHGYTF; CDR3nt: TGCAGCGTTGAAGACCGTTTCAGTTTCCTCCATGGCTACACCTTC; d_gene: -; abundance: -; j_gene: TRBJ1-2; v_gene: TRBV29-1
CDR3aa: CSVVWDSYNSPLHF; CDR3nt: TGCAGCGTTGTTTGGGACTCCTATAATTCACCCCTCCACTTT; d_gene: -; abundance: -; j_gene: TRBJ1-6; v_gene: TRBV29-1
CDR3aa: CASTDRAPNTEAFF; CDR3nt: TGTGCCAGCACTGACCGGGCCCCGAACACTGAAGCTTTCTTT; d_gene: -; abundance: few; j_gene: TRBJ1-1; v_gene: TRBV2
CDR3aa: CAWSVQNYEQYF; CDR3nt: TGTGCCTGGAGTGTACAGAACTACGAGCAGTACTTC; d_gene: -; abundance: -; j_gene: TRBJ2-7; v_gene: TRBV30
CDR3aa: CASSQDSPALAVNTEAFF; CDR3nt: TGCGCCAGCAGCCAAGATAGCCCTGCTTTGGCGGTGAACACTGAAGCTTTCTTT; d_gene: -; abundance: -; j_gene: TRBJ1-1; v_gene: TRBV4-3
CDR3aa: CASSPNGGWADTQYF; CDR3nt: TGTGCCAGCTCACCAAACGGAGGATGGGCTGATACGCAGTATTTT; d_gene: -; abundance: -; j_gene: TRBJ2-3; v_gene: TRBV18
CDR3aa: CATQTGVSSYNEQFF; CDR3nt: TGTGCCACGCAGACAGGCGTTAGCTCCTACAATGAGCAGTTCTTC; d_gene: -; abundance: -; j_gene: TRBJ2-1; v_gene: TRBV19
CDR3aa: CASGHDRGPYEQYF; CDR3nt: TGTGCCAGCGGACACGACAGGGGGCCCTACGAGCAGTACTTC; d_gene: TRBD1; abundance: -; j_gene: TRBJ2-7; v_gene: TRBV2
CDR3aa: CASSLSAGGYGYTF; CDR3nt: TGTGCCAGCAGTTTATCGGCAGGGGGCTATGGCTACACCTTC; d_gene: TRBD1; abundance: -; j_gene: TRBJ1-2; v_gene: TRBV28
CDR3aa: CASSSGLTQYEQYF; CDR3nt: TGTGCCAGCTCATCGGGACTAACTCAATACGAGCAGTACTTC; d_gene: TRBD2; abundance: -; j_gene: TRBJ2-7; v_gene: TRBV18
CDR3aa: CASSLNTGELFF; CDR3nt: TGTGCCAGCAGCCTGAACACCGGGGAGCTGTTTTTT; d_gene: -; abundance: -; j_gene: TRBJ2-2; v_gene: TRBV7-9
CDR3aa: CASSDARSYEQYF; CDR3nt: TGTGCCAGCAGTGATGCCAGATCCTACGAGCAGTACTTC; d_gene: -; abundance: -; j_gene: TRBJ2-7; v_gene: TRBV2
CDR3aa: CASSPIAGVAPGELFF; CDR3nt: TGTGCCAGCTCCCCGATAGCGGGAGTCGCCCCGGGGGAGCTGTTTTTT; d_gene: TRBD2; abundance: -; j_gene: TRBJ2-2; v_gene: TRBV18
CDR3aa: CASSLTGLREETQYF; CDR3nt: TGCGCCAGCAGCTTGACAGGGCTTAGGGAAGAGACCCAGTACTTC; d_gene: -; abundance: -; j_gene: TRBJ2-5; v_gene: TRBV5-1
CDR3aa: CASSLSHGTAGSGYTF; CDR3nt: TGTGCCAGCAGCTTATCCCATGGGACAGCCGGGAGTGGCTACACCTTC; d_gene: TRBD1; abundance: -; j_gene: TRBJ1-2; v_gene: TRBV13
CDR3aa: CSAERRYGYTF; CDR3nt: TGCAGTGCAGAAAGACGCTATGGCTACACCTTC; d_gene: -; abundance: -; j_gene: TRBJ1-2; v_gene: TRBV20-1
CDR3aa: CATSRFPGQGNYEQYF; CDR3nt: TGTGCCACCAGCAGATTTCCGGGACAGGGGAACTACGAGCAGTACTTC; d_gene: TRBD1; abundance: -; j_gene: TRBJ2-7; v_gene: TRBV15
CDR3aa: CASSPSGRWTNEQFF; CDR3nt: TGTGCCAGCAGCCCAAGCGGGAGGTGGACCAATGAGCAGTTCTTC; d_gene: TRBD2; abundance: -; j_gene: TRBJ2-1; v_gene: TRBV7-9
CDR3aa: CASRMGQSNEQFF; CDR3nt: TGTGCCAGCAGGATGGGACAGAGCAATGAGCAGTTCTTC; d_gene: TRBD1; abundance: few; j_gene: TRBJ2-1; v_gene: TRBV7-9
CDR3aa: CASSFSTATYGYTF; CDR3nt: TGTGCCAGCAGCTTTTCGACAGCGACCTATGGCTACACCTTC; d_gene: -; abundance: -; j_gene: TRBJ1-2; v_gene: TRBV5-4
CDR3aa: CASSEDVGGGASDTQYF; CDR3nt: TGTGCCAGCAGTGAAGATGTCGGCGGGGGGGCCTCAGATACGCAGTATTTT; d_gene: TRBD2; abundance: -; j_gene: TRBJ2-3; v_gene: TRBV6-1
CDR3aa: CASSSGQGTYEQYF; CDR3nt: TGTGCCAGCTCATCGGGACAGGGCACCTACGAGCAGTACTTC; d_gene: TRBD1; abundance: -; j_gene: TRBJ2-7; v_gene: TRBV18
CDR3aa: CAITGTLGHGYTF; CDR3nt: TGTGCCATCACCGGGACCCTAGGGCATGGCTACACCTTC; d_gene: -; abundance: -; j_gene: TRBJ1-2; v_gene: TRBV10-3
CDR3aa: CASSEGRIYEAFF; CDR3nt: TGTGCCAGTAGTGAGGGACGGATATACGAAGCTTTCTTT; d_gene: -; abundance: -; j_gene: TRBJ1-1; v_gene: TRBV19
CDR3aa: CAIRVDNEQFF; CDR3nt: TGTGCCATCAGGGTAGACAATGAGCAGTTCTTC; d_gene: -; abundance: -; j_gene: TRBJ2-1; v_gene: TRBV10-3
CDR3aa: CASSPLPGQGDSPLHF; CDR3nt: TGTGCCAGCTCACCCCTTCCGGGACAGGGTGATTCACCCCTCCACTTT; d_gene: TRBD1; abundance: once; j_gene: TRBJ1-6; v_gene: TRBV18
CDR3aa: CASSLGGNTEAFF; CDR3nt: TGTGCCAGCAGCTTGGGTGGGAACACTGAAGCTTTCTTT; d_gene: -; abundance: -; j_gene: TRBJ1-1; v_gene: TRBV11-3
CDR3aa: CASSLFGPTRWDRFF; CDR3nt: TGTGCCAGCAGTTTATTTGGGCCTACTAGATGGGATCGGTTCTTC; d_gene: -; abundance: -; j_gene: TRBJ2-1; v_gene: TRBV28
CDR3aa: CASSRNGGKVNTEAFF; CDR3nt: TGTGCCAGCTCAAGGAACGGGGGGAAGGTTAACACTGAAGCTTTCTTT; d_gene: -; abundance: -; j_gene: TRBJ1-1; v_gene: TRBV18
CDR3aa: CASSPGGGSNQPQHF; CDR3nt: TGTGCCAGCTCACCAGGGGGAGGGAGCAATCAGCCCCAGCATTTT; d_gene: -; abundance: -; j_gene: TRBJ1-5; v_gene: TRBV18
CDR3aa: CASSPLSGAEQYF; CDR3nt: TGTGCCAGCTCGCCATTGTCAGGGGCCGAGCAGTACTTC; d_gene: -; abundance: -; j_gene: TRBJ2-7; v_gene: TRBV18
CDR3aa: CASSVGTTNTEAFF; CDR3nt: TGTGCCAGCAGCGTAGGGACCACGAACACTGAAGCTTTCTTT; d_gene: -; abundance: few; j_gene: TRBJ1-1; v_gene: TRBV9
CDR3aa: CASSPQGRGSGNTIYF; CDR3nt: TGTGCCAGCTCACCCCAGGGCAGGGGATCTGGAAACACCATATATTTT; d_gene: -; abundance: -; j_gene: TRBJ1-3; v_gene: TRBV18
CDR3aa: CASSWDRGNSPLHF; CDR3nt: TGTGCCAGCAGCTGGGACAGGGGTAATTCACCCCTCCACTTT; d_gene: TRBD1; abundance: -; j_gene: TRBJ1-6; v_gene: TRBV7-9
CDR3aa: CASSQGVGREAFF; CDR3nt: TGTGCCAGCAGTCAGGGGGTCGGGAGGGAAGCTTTCTTT; d_gene: TRBD1; abundance: -; j_gene: TRBJ1-1; v_gene: TRBV28